What follows are 25 T cell receptor beta chains derived from one specimen sequenced in a study of blood T cells in healthy people across ages (dated by TCRdb to 2014 to 2015). Library preparation employed 5' RACE. The sequencing machine was an Illumina HiSeq 2500. A second roughly 7 to 12 cycle PCR used a sample-barcoded 5' primer and a J-beta primer mix. TCRdb passed the public sequencing reads through fastp at Q25 and MiXCR, retaining productive beta sequences. Identical CDR3 protein sequences are pooled into one entry, listed with their most common genes and DNA. The sample yields hundreds of thousands of distinct CDR3 sequences; less than 25% were counted once. Just under 9% of the sample is in the top ten clones. This same sample was also part of a study on T cells of mothers and their children.

Sequencing was performed on blood. The origin of the receptors is a boy younger than 18 in good health.

This clonotype was counted many times. This sequence joins TRBV5-1 and TRBJ2-1; D unresolved. The CDR3 has 14 residues. V was clipped by 0 bases and J by 8 bases, with 12 bases between them. Germline V gene data show CDR1 as SGHRS and CDR2 as YFSETQ. This chain's CDR3 is CASSLAPSWDEQFF. Written as DNA, the CDR3 is TGCGCCAGCAGCTTGGCCCCTTCGTGGGATGAGCAGTTCTTC.

V gene TRBV6-2 or TRBV6-3 combines with J gene TRBJ2-1, with 8 bases matching TRBD2. Germline CDR1 is MNHEY and CDR2 is SVGEGT. V shed 6 bases, J shed 3 bases, and the junction held 10 bases outside the gene matches. CDR3 length: 16 residues. The CDR3 sequence is CASSPHSGSLYNEQFF. DNA for the CDR3: TGTGCCAGCAGCCCGCACAGCGGGAGTCTCTACAATGAGCAGTTCTTC.

This rearrangement joins TRBV6-6 to TRBJ1-2; D is ambiguous. The germline V and J ends were trimmed by 6 bases and 1 base, with 15 bases remaining between them. The CDR3 has 15 amino acids. Germline assignment: CDR1 MNHNY and CDR2 SVGAGI (reference sequence). CDR3 residues: CASRFGQVINYGYTF. CDR3 bases: TGTGCCAGCAGATTTGGGCAGGTGATTAACTATGGCTACACCTTC.

The gene calls are TRBV4-3 and TRBJ2-2; 8 bases are a match to TRBD1. With 0 bases clipped from V and 3 bases from J, the junction kept 6 bases outside the gene matches. The CDR3 is made up of 17 amino acids. Germline assignment: CDR1 LGHNA and CDR2 YSLEER. The CDR3 region is CASSQDQGAWDTGELFF. The CDR3, as DNA: TGCGCCAGCAGCCAAGACCAGGGGGCCTGGGACACCGGGGAGCTGTTTTTT.

This clonotype was detected many times. V gene TRBV6-5 combines with J gene TRBJ1-1, with unresolved D. Germline CDR1 and CDR2: MNHEY and SVGAGI. V gave up 5 bases and J gave up 7 bases, with 11 bases separating them. The CDR3 extends over 12 amino acids. DNA for the CDR3: TGTGCCAGCAGTAGGAGCGGCGGTGAAGCTTTCTTT. The encoded protein is CASSRSGGEAFF.

The chain recombines TRBV20-1 with TRBJ1-2; a weak D match, TRBD1 (6 bases). The CDR3 extends over 12 amino acids. Looked up from germline, CDR1 is DFQATT and CDR2 is SNEGSKA (reference sequence). Trimming removed 7 bases at V and 3 bases at J, with 12 bases between. The CDR3 DNA is TGCAGTGGGAAACAGGGACACTATGGCTACACCTTC. Translation gives CSGKQGHYGYTF.

This clonotype was found a few times. The chain joins TRBV7-9 to TRBJ2-7; weak D call: TRBD1 (6 bases). V was trimmed by 3 bases and J by 7 bases, leaving 10 bases between them. CDR1 is SEHNR, CDR2 FQNEAQ, per germline (reference sequence). This CDR3 has 12 residues. CDR3 residues: CASSFSGVEQYF. CDR3 coding DNA: TGTGCCAGCAGCTTCTCAGGGGTGGAGCAGTACTTC.

The chain employs TRBV2 and TRBJ2-7; the match to TRBD2 covers 9 bases. The CDR3 contains 14 residues. Trimming took 4 bases from V and 4 from J; bases not matched to a gene: 5. Germline CDR1 SNHLY, CDR2 FYNNEI. The CDR3 loop reads CASSGAGGLYEQYF. CDR3 DNA: TGTGCCAGCAGTGGAGCGGGAGGATTGTACGAGCAGTACTTC.

This clonotype came up a few times. Mismatch with germline at one junction end may stem from a read error. CDR3 bases: TGTACCAGCAGCCCGAGTAATTGGGGCACAGATACGCAGTATTTT. As protein: CTSSPSNWGTDTQYF. The rearrangement links TRBV7-9 to TRBJ2-3; no clear D gene. The CDR3 runs 15 residues. Germline CDR1 reads SEHNR; CDR2 reads FQNEAQ (reference sequence).

The rearrangement uses TRBV5-1 and TRBJ2-1; TRBD2 agrees at 11 bases. Germline trimming cut 3 bases from V and 8 bases from J; bases unmatched to any gene: 7. The CDR3 extends over 15 amino acids. Germline lookup yields CDR1 SGHRS and CDR2 YFSETQ. The CDR3 nucleotides are TGCGCCAGCAGCTCTTTACTAGCGGGGGCGGATGAGCAGTTCTTC. Protein sequence: CASSSLLAGADEQFF.

The V and J genes are TRBV29-1 and TRBJ1-2; weak D call: TRBD1 (5 bases). The length of the CDR3 is 12 residues. Trimming cost V 4 bases and J 5 bases, with 11 bases left between them. Germline assignment: CDR1 SQVTM and CDR2 ANQGSEA. CDR3 sequence reads: CSVGQDSYGYTF. Written as DNA, the CDR3 is TGCAGCGTTGGTCAAGACAGTTATGGCTACACCTTC.

The chain recombines TRBV9 with TRBJ2-2; D is ambiguous. The CDR3 totals 16 residues. Germline V gene data show CDR1 as SGDLS and CDR2 as YYNGEE. Trimming removed 4 bases at V and 6 bases at J, with 19 bases between. This CDR3 is CASSPLLGQSAGELFF. CDR3 DNA sequence: TGTGCCAGCAGCCCCCTTTTGGGCCAATCGGCCGGGGAGCTGTTTTTT.

This clonotype was counted only a few times. This chain uses TRBV5-1 with TRBJ1-2; 12 positions match TRBD1. Germline-derived CDR1 and CDR2 are SGHRS and YFSETQ. After removal of 3 bases from V and 10 bases from J, the junction contained 7 bases not matched to a gene. The CDR3 runs to 14 residues. The DNA for the CDR3 is TGCGCCAGCAGCTCAACCGGGACAGGGGGCGACTACACCTTC. Translated, it gives CASSSTGTGGDYTF. Combining the CDR3 with reference TRBV5-1 and TRBJ1-2 gives the whole variable domain KAGVTQTPRYLIKTRGQQVTLSCSPISGHRSVSWYQQTPGQGLQFLFEYFSETQRNKGNFPGRFSGRQFSNSRSEMNVSTLELGDSALYLCASSSTGTGGDYTFGSGTRLTVV.

The chain couples TRBV21-1 to TRBJ2-5; the D call in the table, TRBD2, was not verified against the DNA. TRBV21-1 constitutes a pseudogene. The CDR3 has 13 residues. The CDR3 nucleotides are TGTGCCAGCACCACTAGCGGGGTTACGAAGCAGTACTTC. This sequence encodes CASTTSGVTKQYF.

A single count supports this clonotype. The chain employs TRBV6-2 or TRBV6-3 and TRBJ2-3; tentative D call: TRBD1 (6 bases). Trimming pared 5 bases from V and 5 bases from J, leaving 14 bases between. Per germline, CDR1 MNHEY and CDR2 SVGEGT. The CDR3 covers 14 residues. The CDR3 region has the DNA TGTGCCAGCAGTGTCCGAAGAGGGGGAGATACGCAGTATTTT. This codes for CASSVRRGGDTQYF.

As DNA, the CDR3 is TGTGCCAGCCCAGGACTAGCGGGAGCGAAGGACTACGAGCAGTACTTC. Its translation: CASPGLAGAKDYEQYF. This chain joins TRBV28 and TRBJ2-7, with 13 bases fitting TRBD2. Germline loops: CDR1 MDHEN, CDR2 SYDVKM. The CDR3 totals 16 residues. Unmatched junction bases numbered 10, after V lost 8 bases and J lost 3 bases.

The V call is TRBV6-1, the J call TRBJ2-5, with 10 bases identical to TRBD1. The germline V gene has CDR1 MNHNS and CDR2 SASEGT. CDR3 length: 16 amino acids. Trimming took 3 bases from V and 1 from J; bases not matched to a gene: 5. The CDR3 protein is CASSDGRTGGQETQYF. CDR3 bases: TGTGCCAGCAGTGATGGTCGGACAGGGGGCCAAGAGACCCAGTACTTC.

CDR3 residues: CASSLMAESYGYTF. The CDR3 DNA sequence: TGTGCCAGCAGTTTGATGGCGGAGAGTTATGGCTACACCTTC. The gene calls are TRBV12-3 or TRBV12-4 and TRBJ1-2; D not resolved. Trimming pared 3 bases from V and 5 bases from J, leaving 13 bases between. This CDR3 is 14 amino acids long.

The V call is TRBV9, the J call TRBJ2-7, with 10 bases lining up with TRBD1. Germline V gives CDR1 SGDLS, CDR2 YYNGEE. V gave up 4 bases and J gave up 5 bases; unmatched junction bases: 6. The length of the CDR3 is 14 residues. The DNA of the CDR3 is TGTGCCAGCAGCTTCCGGGACAGGGGACACGAGCAGTACTTC. Translated, it gives CASSFRDRGHEQYF.

This clonotype was observed many times. The rearrangement uses TRBV20-1 and TRBJ2-7; D gene unclear. Germline lookup yields CDR1 DFQATT and CDR2 SNEGSKA (reference sequence). The CDR3 has 10 amino acids. Trimming pared 3 bases from V and 0 bases from J, leaving 0 bases between. In DNA, the CDR3 is TGCAGTGCTAGCTCCTACGAGCAGTACTTC. Translated, it gives CSASSYEQYF.

The rearrangement joins TRBV15 to TRBJ2-5, with D possibly matching TRBD2 (5 bases). Between the trimmed V and J ends, which lost 0 bases and 4 bases, there was a span of 9 bases. The CDR3 contains 14 residues. Germline V CDR1 and CDR2: LNHNV, YYDKDF (reference sequence). CDR3 in DNA: TGTGCCACCAGCAGAGATAGGGCGGGAGAGACCCAGTACTTC. It yields the protein CATSRDRAGETQYF. Filled out from reference TRBV15 and TRBJ2-5, the complete variable domain reads DAMVIQNPRYQVTQFGKPVTLSCSQTLNHNVMYWYQQKSSQAPKLLFHYYDKDFNNEADTPDNFQSRRPNTSFCFLDIRSPGLGDTAMYLCATSRDRAGETQYFGPGTRLLVL.

V usage is TRBV29-1 and J usage is TRBJ1-2; perhaps TRBD1 as D (6 bases). The CDR3 runs 16 residues. The germline CDR1 and CDR2 sequences are SQVTM and ANQGSEA. V lost 6 bases and J 0 bases, leaving 20 bases between the germline ends. CDR3 region: CSVDSTELLANYGYTF. CDR3 DNA sequence: TGCAGCGTGGACAGCACGGAACTGTTAGCTAACTATGGCTACACCTTC.

The chain links TRBV7-9 to TRBJ2-7, with 8 bases aligning to TRBD1. Germline V gene lookup returns CDR1 SEHNR and CDR2 FQNEAQ (reference sequence). The ends lost 3 bases at V and 2 bases at J; junction bases unmatched: 3. This CDR3 is built from 14 residues. The CDR3 region is CASSLTGVTYEQYV. In nucleotides, the CDR3 is TGTGCCAGCAGCTTGACAGGGGTTACCTACGAGCAGTACGTC.

This sequence joins TRBV29-1 and TRBJ2-1; D may correspond to TRBD1 or TRBD2 (5 bases each). CDR1 and CDR2 from the germline V gene are SQVTM and ANQGSEA. The CDR3 sequence is 13 residues long. The CDR3 loop is CNVLGTFYNEQFF. The CDR3 coding sequence is TGCAACGTGCTGGGGACCTTCTACAATGAGCAGTTCTTC.

The sample holds one count of this clonotype. The rearrangement links TRBV7-9 to TRBJ1-1; tentative D call: TRBD1 (6 bases). V lost 6 bases and J lost 2, with 13 bases in between. CDR3 length equals 14 residues. Looked up from germline, CDR1 is SEHNR and CDR2 is FQNEAQ (reference sequence). The CDR3 region is CASRPPTGNTEAFF. The CDR3 DNA reads TGTGCCAGCAGGCCCCCGACAGGAAACACTGAAGCTTTCTTT.